The 3 T cell receptor beta chains below were found in one sample sequenced in a study of early T cells in non-severe SARS-CoV-2 infection. A single record per CDR3 protein comes from TCRdb applying MiXCR to the 5' RACE reads. This sample has 100,000 to 150,000 distinct CDR3 sequences; just under 15% occur once, and the top ten carry 20% to 25%. The sample comprised whole blood. These receptors all come from an adult who was a healthcare worker with PCR-confirmed SARS-CoV-2 infection or an uninfected control (not recorded which).

This clonotype has only a few counts. The J gene is TRBJ1-4, the V gene TRBV2; the D is unclear. The CDR3 covers 14 residues. Trimming pared 7 bases from V and 7 bases from J, leaving 16 bases between. CDR1 is SNHLY and CDR2 is FYNNEI in the germline V gene. The CDR3 protein is CASILAPSTEKLFF. The CDR3 region has the DNA TGTGCCAGCATTCTGGCTCCGAGCACTGAAAAACTGTTTTTT.

There are many counts of this clonotype. This chain connects TRBV30 to TRBJ2-1, with D possibly being TRBD2 (5 bases). V lost 4 bases and J 1 base, leaving 11 bases between the germline ends. This CDR3 is built from 14 residues. The germline V gene has CDR1 GTSNPN and CDR2 SVGIG (reference sequence). CDR3 residues: CAWTGLGSYNEQFF. CDR3 sequence (DNA): TGTGCCTGGACCGGACTTGGGTCCTACAATGAGCAGTTCTTC.

This clonotype has only a few counts. Compared with germline, one end of the junction differs, possibly owing to a read error. The J gene is TRBJ2-1, the V gene TRBV20-1, with 7 positions matching TRBD1. Germline V gene sequence: CDR1 DFQATT, CDR2 SNEGSKA (reference sequence). This CDR3 has 15 amino acids. The CDR3 DNA reads as TGCAGTGCCAGAGCTACAGGGGCTGTTTACAATGAGCAGTTCTTC. Protein sequence: CSARATGAVYNEQFF.